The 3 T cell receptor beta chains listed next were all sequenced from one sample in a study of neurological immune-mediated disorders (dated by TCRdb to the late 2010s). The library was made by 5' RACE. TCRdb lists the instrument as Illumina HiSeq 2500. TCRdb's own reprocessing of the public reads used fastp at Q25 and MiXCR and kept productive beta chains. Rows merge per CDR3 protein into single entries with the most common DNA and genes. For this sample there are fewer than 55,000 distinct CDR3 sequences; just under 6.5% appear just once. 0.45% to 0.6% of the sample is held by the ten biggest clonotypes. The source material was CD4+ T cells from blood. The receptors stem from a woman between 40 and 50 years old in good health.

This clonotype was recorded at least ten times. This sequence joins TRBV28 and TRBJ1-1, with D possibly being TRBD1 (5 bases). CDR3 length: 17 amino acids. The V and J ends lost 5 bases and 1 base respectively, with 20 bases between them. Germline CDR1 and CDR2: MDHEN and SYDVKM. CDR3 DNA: TGTGCCAGCAGTACCCTCGGTTGGGGGTCGGGGAACACTGAAGCTTTCTTT. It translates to CASSTLGWGSGNTEAFF. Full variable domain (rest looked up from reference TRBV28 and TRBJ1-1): DVKVTQSSRYLVKRTGEKVFLECVQDMDHENMFWYRQDPGLGLRLIYFSYDVKMKEKGDIPEGYSVSREKKERFSLILESASTNQTSMYLCASSTLGWGSGNTEAFFGQGTRLTVV.

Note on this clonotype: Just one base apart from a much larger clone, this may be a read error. The CDR3 is CANSLQIVGENEQYF. The CDR3 DNA follows: TGTGCCAACAGCCTCCAAATAGTGGGAGAGAACGAGCAGTACTTC. V is TRBV3-1 and J is TRBJ2-5; D might be TRBD2 (5 bases). The better agreement between TRBJ2-7 and the DNA end casts doubt on the J call. Germline CDR1 reads LGHDT; CDR2 reads YNNKEL (reference sequence). The CDR3 extends over 15 amino acids.

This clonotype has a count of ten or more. CDR3 residues: CAIKTSPKGNEQFF. The CDR3 nucleotides read TGTGCCATCAAGACTAGTCCAAAGGGGAATGAGCAGTTCTTC. The V and J genes are TRBV10-3 and TRBJ2-1; maybe TRBD2 (6 bases). V lost 7 bases and J lost 7, with 17 bases in between. There are 14 residues in the CDR3. Germline CDR1 and CDR2: ENHRY and SYGVKD.